The 8 T cell receptor beta chains below were found in one sample sequenced in a study of cytomegalovirus exposure and HLA in healthy donors. Profiling relied on immunoSEQ multiplex PCR, and the TCRdb table lists in-frame clones only, not all of them. Of under 250,000 clones in the sample, approximately 78% were seen once. The sequenced material came from PBMCs. The receptors were sampled from a woman aged 30 to 39 in good health and CMV-seronegative.

The chain employs TRBV6-5 and TRBJ1-1; 7 nucleotides align to TRBD1. The CDR3 runs 14 residues. The germline CDR1 and CDR2 sequences are MNHEY and SVGAGI. Trimming removed 10 bases from V and 1 base from J; junction bases left unmatched: 9. CDR3 DNA sequence: TGTGCCAATCTCAGAGGGACAGCGAACACTGAAGCTTTCTTT. Translation: CANLRGTANTEAFF.

The V call is TRBV5-1, the J call TRBJ2-2; D is unclear. Germline loops: CDR1 SGHRS, CDR2 YFSETQ. Trimming removed 4 bases from V and 1 base from J, with 8 bases in between. The CDR3 loop spans 14 amino acids. Here the CDR3 reads CASSPRQNTGELFF. The CDR3 bases are TGCGCCAGCAGCCCCCGACAGAACACCGGGGAGCTGTTTTTT.

The chain employs TRBV9 and TRBJ2-6, with D uncertain. CDR1 and CDR2 (germline): SGDLS, YYNGEE. Trimming left V 0 bases short and J 2 bases short, with 6 bases between. CDR3 size: 15 residues. CDR3 region: CASSVVGAGANVLTF. The CDR3 DNA is TGTGCCAGCAGCGTAGTAGGAGCTGGGGCCAACGTCCTGACTTTC.

V usage is TRBV30 and J usage is TRBJ1-4; D call uncertain. V dropped 2 bases and J dropped 0 bases, with 13 bases sitting between them. The CDR3 runs 16 residues. In germline, CDR1 is GTSNPN, CDR2 SVGIG (reference sequence). Here the CDR3 reads CAWSTQVGPTNEKLFF. The CDR3 coding sequence is TGTGCCTGGAGTACGCAGGTGGGCCCAACTAATGAAAAACTGTTTTTT.

The chain is built from TRBV19 and TRBJ2-7, with D possibly matching TRBD1 (5 bases). V lost 3 bases and J 5 bases, leaving 14 bases between the germline ends. The CDR3 consists of 14 residues. CDR1 LNHDA and CDR2 SQIVND come from the germline V gene (reference sequence). CDR3 in amino acids: CASSIRSGNDEQYF. CDR3 bases: TGTGCCAGTAGTATCCGTTCAGGGAACGACGAGCAGTACTTC. The full variable domain, with the rest looked up from reference TRBV19 and TRBJ2-7, is DGGITQSPKYLFRKEGQNVTLSCEQNLNHDAMYWYRQDPGQGLRLIYYSQIVNDFQKGDIAEGYSVSREKKESFPLTVTSAQKNPTAFYLCASSIRSGNDEQYFGPGTRLTVT.

The gene calls are TRBV30 and TRBJ2-1; D may be TRBD2 (6 bases). This CDR3 region has 15 residues. The germline V gene has CDR1 GTSNPN and CDR2 SVGIG (reference sequence). Trimming left V 4 bases short and J 7 bases short, with 20 bases between. CDR3 DNA sequence: TGTGCCTGGAATTTCGGCCGGGAGACGATTAATGAGCAGTTCTTC. This gives the protein CAWNFGRETINEQFF.

The chain combines TRBV7-9 with TRBJ2-1, with unresolved D. Trimming took 6 bases from V and 6 from J, leaving 15 bases between them. The CDR3 extends over 14 amino acids. Looked up from germline, CDR1 is SEHNR and CDR2 is FQNEAQ (reference sequence). DNA for the CDR3: TGTGCCAGCAGTCCCGCCCAGGTGCGCAATGAGCAGTTCTTC. This codes for CASSPAQVRNEQFF. Looking up the rest from reference TRBV7-9 and TRBJ2-1 gives the full variable domain: DTGVSQNPRHKITKRGQNVTFRCDPISEHNRLYWYRQTLGQGPEFLTYFQNEAQLEKSRLLSDRFSAERPKGSFSTLEIQRTEQGDSAMYLCASSPAQVRNEQFFGPGTRLTVL.

This rearrangement joins TRBV6-1 to TRBJ2-2; possible D gene TRBD1, 6 bases. Germline-derived CDR1 and CDR2 are MNHNS and SASEGT. V dropped 4 bases and J dropped 6 bases, with 12 bases sitting between them. The CDR3 is made up of 14 amino acids. CDR3 sequence: CASSGLGGPGELFF. CDR3 bases: TGTGCCAGCAGTGGATTAGGGGGACCCGGGGAGCTGTTTTTT.